The 24 T cell receptor beta chains below all came from one sample that was sequenced in a study of blood T cell repertoires in COVID-19. Libraries were prepared by immunoSEQ multiplex PCR; TCRdb keeps only in-frame clonotypes and omits some of them. Altogether some 150,000 clones are present, roughly 76% being singletons, with the ten largest covering 7% to 9%. Input material: peripheral blood. All receptors come from a human donor with acute or convalescent COVID-19. The donor label of this sample is uncertain.

This chain links TRBV13 with TRBJ2-5; perhaps TRBD2 as D (6 bases). Trimming pared 7 bases from V and 4 bases from J, leaving 13 bases between. The CDR3 totals 13 residues. Germline-derived CDR1 and CDR2 are PRHDT and FYEKMQ (reference sequence). The CDR3 region is CASNHGGAETQYF. CDR3 nucleotide sequence: TGTGCCAGCAACCACGGAGGGGCAGAGACCCAGTACTTC.

The V and J genes are TRBV24-1 and TRBJ2-1; 10 nucleotides align to TRBD2. This CDR3 spans 16 amino acids. V lost 1 base and J lost 4; bases outside the gene matches: 3. The germline CDR1 and CDR2 sequences are KGHDR and SFDVKD. CDR3 region: CATSDFPTSGYNEQFF. CDR3 nucleotide sequence: TGTGCCACCAGTGATTTTCCGACTAGCGGGTACAATGAGCAGTTCTTC.

A single count supports this clone. The chain recombines TRBV7-6 with TRBJ2-1; 7 bases map to TRBD1. This CDR3 spans 18 amino acids. J gave up 0 bases and V 1 base, and 9 bases lay outside the gene matches. Germline V gives CDR1 SGHVS, CDR2 FNYEAQ. The CDR3 loop reads CASSLGLGQISSYNEQFF. The CDR3 DNA follows: TGTGCCAGCAGCTTAGGGTTGGGACAGATCAGCTCCTACAATGAGCAGTTCTTC.

This clone has only a few counts. This chain connects TRBV6-5 to TRBJ2-1; 14 bases are a match to TRBD2. Looked up from germline, CDR1 is MNHEY and CDR2 is SVGAGI. The CDR3 is made up of 15 amino acids. The V gene end was trimmed by 7 bases and the J gene end by 7 bases; junction bases not matched to a gene: 6. CDR3 region: CASTQTSGGANEQFF. The CDR3 region has the DNA TGTGCCAGCACCCAGACTAGCGGGGGGGCGAATGAGCAGTTCTTC.

The chain uses TRBV27 and TRBJ1-5; D gene uncertain. With 4 bases removed from V and 0 bases from J, the gap between germline ends came to 10 bases. The CDR3 runs 15 residues. Germline V gene sequence: CDR1 MNHEY, CDR2 SMNVEV (reference sequence). The CDR3 region is CASSSLGYSNQPQHF. CDR3 DNA sequence: TGTGCCAGCAGTTCCCTAGGCTATAGCAATCAGCCCCAGCATTTT.

V usage is TRBV2 and J usage is TRBJ1-5, with D possibly being TRBD1 (6 bases). The CDR3 runs to 13 residues. Germline CDR1 reads SNHLY; CDR2 reads FYNNEI. V was cut by 8 bases and J by 7 bases, with 15 bases left in between. The CDR3 loop is CASGNRGGQPQHF. CDR3 nucleotide sequence: TGTGCCAGCGGAAACAGAGGGGGACAGCCCCAGCATTTT. The full variable domain, in which reference TRBV2 and TRBJ1-5 provide the parts outside the CDR3, is EPEVTQTPSHQVTQMGQEVILRCVPISNHLYFYWYRQILGQKVEFLVSFYNNEISEKSEIFDDQFSVERPDGSNFTLKIRSTKLEDSAMYFCASGNRGGQPQHFGDGTRLSIL.

This clone has a handful of counts. The chain has TRBV7-2 and TRBJ2-7; 11 positions match TRBD2. Germline V lookup: CDR1 SGHTA, CDR2 FQGNSA. The CDR3 is 15 residues long. J was trimmed by 2 bases and V by 0 bases; bases with no gene match: 0. The CDR3 loop reads CASSLASGGAYEQYV. The CDR3 region has the DNA TGTGCCAGCAGCTTAGCTAGCGGGGGGGCCTACGAGCAGTACGTC.

The chain is built from TRBV5-1 and TRBJ2-2, with 7 bases that match TRBD1. V lost 4 bases, J lost 3 bases, and 3 bases stayed unmatched. Germline V gene lookup returns CDR1 SGHRS and CDR2 YFSETQ. The CDR3 is made up of 14 amino acids. The CDR3 region is CASSPGQDTGELFF. The CDR3 DNA sequence: TGCGCCAGCAGCCCAGGACAGGACACCGGGGAGCTGTTTTTT.

J is TRBJ1-2 and V is TRBV29-1; no definite D call. The V end lost 6 bases, the J end lost 6 bases, and 17 bases lay between the germline ends. From germline, CDR1 is SQVTM and CDR2 ANQGSEA. The CDR3 runs 13 residues. This CDR3 is CSVARPQAHGYTF. DNA of the CDR3: TGCAGCGTCGCCAGGCCTCAGGCCCATGGCTACACCTTC.

V gene TRBV11-2 combines with J gene TRBJ1-5; 8 bases match TRBD1. Germline V gene sequence: CDR1 SGHAT, CDR2 FQNNGV. The CDR3 sequence is 13 residues long. V was clipped by 3 bases and J by 6 bases; unmatched bases: 1. The CDR3 reads CASSFQGAQPQHF. In DNA, the CDR3 is TGTGCCAGCAGCTTTCAGGGGGCTCAGCCCCAGCATTTT. Variable domain in full (rest from reference TRBV11-2 and TRBJ1-5): EAGVAQSPRYKIIEKRQSVAFWCNPISGHATLYWYQQILGQGPKLLIQFQNNGVVDDSQLPKDRFSAERLKGVDSTLKIQPAKLEDSAVYLCASSFQGAQPQHFGDGTRLSIL.

The V call is TRBV7-9, the J call TRBJ2-2, with 12 bases that match TRBD2. The V gene end was trimmed by 6 bases and the J gene end by 10 bases; junction bases not matched to a gene: 6. Per the germline V gene, CDR1 is SEHNR and CDR2 is FQNEAQ (reference sequence). This CDR3 comprises 14 residues. DNA for the CDR3: TGTGCCAGCAGTCTAGCGGGGGGGCCTGAGGAGCTGTTTTTT. It encodes CASSLAGGPEELFF.

This clone occurred a few times. The chain uses TRBV19 and TRBJ1-2; D not certain. This CDR3 spans 13 amino acids. Germline CDR1 reads LNHDA; CDR2 reads SQIVND (reference sequence). V lost 4 bases, J lost 4 bases, and 10 bases lay in between. The CDR3 reads CASSNGRFYGYTF. In nucleotides, the CDR3 is TGTGCCAGTAGTAACGGGAGGTTCTATGGCTACACCTTC.

CDR3 DNA: TGTGCCAGCTCACCACCGGAGACTAGCGGGGCGATCACCGGGGAGCTGTTTTTT. Protein: CASSPPETSGAITGELFF. V gene TRBV18 combines with J gene TRBJ2-2; 11 bases are a match to TRBD2. J gave up 4 bases and V 0 bases, and 7 bases lay outside the gene matches. Germline V CDR1 and CDR2: KGHSH, LQKENI. The CDR3 has 18 residues. The full variable domain, rest sourced from reference TRBV18 and TRBJ2-2, is NAGVMQNPRHLVRRRGQEARLRCSPMKGHSHVYWYRQLPEEGLKFMVYLQKENIIDESGMPKERFSAEFPKEGPSILRIQQVVRGDSAAYFCASSPPETSGAITGELFFGEGSRLTVL.

The chain links TRBV10-1 to TRBJ1-2, with 8 bases that match TRBD1. Germline CDR1 and CDR2: WNHNN and SYGVQD (reference sequence). There are 15 residues in the CDR3. The V and J ends lost 2 bases and 6 bases, in that order; junction bases with no gene match: 8. CDR3 residues: CASSEARQGPDGYTF. CDR3 nucleotide sequence: TGCGCCAGCAGTGAGGCCCGACAGGGGCCTGATGGCTACACCTTC.

The chain links TRBV9 to TRBJ2-2, with 9 bases lining up with TRBD2. The CDR3 sequence is 16 residues long. Germline lookup yields CDR1 SGDLS and CDR2 YYNGEE. J lost 5 bases, V lost 0 bases, and 5 bases had no gene match. The CDR3 coding sequence is TGTGCCAGCAGCGTAGGTGGGACTAGCTTGACCGGGGAGCTGTTTTTT. Protein product: CASSVGGTSLTGELFF.

This chain links TRBV14 with TRBJ1-1; 11 bases fit TRBD1. Germline V gives CDR1 SGHDN, CDR2 FVKESK. After removal of 5 bases from V and 5 bases from J, the junction contained 10 bases not matched to a gene. The CDR3 is 16 residues long. Here the CDR3 reads CASSARTGGWVTEAFF. In DNA form, the CDR3 reads TGTGCCAGCAGCGCCCGGACAGGGGGCTGGGTTACTGAAGCTTTCTTT.

A few counts support this clone. This rearrangement joins TRBV6-5 to TRBJ1-6, with TRBD1 identical over 7 bases. Germline CDR1 reads MNHEY; CDR2 reads SVGAGI. V lost 4 bases and J lost 9; bases outside the gene matches: 9. This CDR3 region has 15 residues. CDR3 nucleotides: TGTGCCAGCAGTTCCACACAGGGGCGGGTTTCACCCCTCCACTTT. Protein sequence: CASSSTQGRVSPLHF.

This clone was found a few times. The V gene is TRBV20-1, the J gene TRBJ2-1; a possible D gene is TRBD2 (5 bases). The germline V gene has CDR1 DFQATT and CDR2 SNEGSKA (reference sequence). CDR3 length: 14 amino acids. V lost 3 bases and J 3 bases, leaving 12 bases between the germline ends. Here the CDR3 DNA reads TGCAGTGCTAGTGTAACTAGTTACTACAATGAGCAGTTCTTC. Translation gives CSASVTSYYNEQFF.

V and J are TRBV27 and TRBJ2-7; D call uncertain. The length of the CDR3 is 13 residues. Trimming removed 2 bases at V and 1 base at J, with 6 bases between. Germline V gene data show CDR1 as MNHEY and CDR2 as SMNVEV (reference sequence). CDR3 protein: CASSLTPSYEQYV. Written as DNA, the CDR3 is TGTGCCAGCAGTTTAACTCCTTCCTACGAGCAGTACGTC.

The chain carries TRBV19 and TRBJ1-5; D is unresolved. V lost 4 bases and J 5 bases, leaving 21 bases between the germline ends. From germline, CDR1 is LNHDA and CDR2 SQIVND (reference sequence). The length of the CDR3 is 17 residues. CDR3: CASSTGRYEPLYQPQHF. CDR3 sequence (DNA): TGTGCCAGTAGTACTGGGAGGTATGAGCCCCTTTATCAGCCCCAGCATTTT.

V gene TRBV3-1 (or the pseudogene TRBV3-2) combines with J gene TRBJ2-5; perhaps TRBD1 as D (6 bases). CDR3 length: 15 residues. Germline V lookup: CDR1 LGHDT, CDR2 YNNKEL (reference sequence). The germline V and J ends were trimmed by 3 bases and 1 base, with 12 bases remaining between them. In DNA form, the CDR3 reads TGTGCCAGCAGCCACCGAAACAGGGTCCAAGAGACCCAGTACTTC. This sequence encodes CASSHRNRVQETQYF.

This sequence joins TRBV28 and TRBJ1-1; a possible D gene is TRBD1 (6 bases). The CDR3 contains 16 residues. Trimming left V 4 bases short and J 1 base short, with 16 bases between. CDR1 and CDR2 (germline): MDHEN, SYDVKM. The chain's CDR3 is CASSSSSLQGNTEAFF. DNA for the CDR3: TGTGCCAGCAGTTCCTCAAGTCTACAGGGGAACACTGAAGCTTTCTTT. The variable domain in full, with the rest retrieved from reference TRBV28 and TRBJ1-1, is DVKVTQSSRYLVKRTGEKVFLECVQDMDHENMFWYRQDPGLGLRLIYFSYDVKMKEKGDIPEGYSVSREKKERFSLILESASTNQTSMYLCASSSSSLQGNTEAFFGQGTRLTVV.

The V and J genes are TRBV15 and TRBJ1-2, with a weak D call TRBD1 (6 bases). Per germline, CDR1 LNHNV and CDR2 YYDKDF (reference sequence). With 0 bases removed from V and 4 bases from J, the gap between germline ends came to 9 bases. The length of the CDR3 is 14 residues. The CDR3 loop reads CATSREGGGYGYTF. DNA of the CDR3: TGTGCCACCAGCAGAGAAGGGGGGGGCTATGGCTACACCTTC.

V gene TRBV24-1 combines with J gene TRBJ2-3, with D possibly being TRBD2 (6 bases). Germline CDR1 and CDR2: KGHDR and SFDVKD. The CDR3 has 14 residues. Trimming removed 0 bases at V and 6 bases at J, with 9 bases between. CDR3 sequence reads: CATSDLGTWDTQYF. In nucleotides, the CDR3 is TGTGCCACCAGTGATTTGGGGACTTGGGATACGCAGTATTTT.